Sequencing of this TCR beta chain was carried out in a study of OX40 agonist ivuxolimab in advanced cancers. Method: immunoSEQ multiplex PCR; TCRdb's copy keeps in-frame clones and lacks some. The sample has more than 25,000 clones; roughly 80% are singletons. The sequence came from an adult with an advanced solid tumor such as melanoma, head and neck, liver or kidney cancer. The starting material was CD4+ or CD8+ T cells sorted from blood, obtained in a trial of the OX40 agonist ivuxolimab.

The chain's CDR3 is CASGLSETQYF. The CDR3, as DNA: TGTGCCAGCGGTCTAAGCGAGACCCAGTACTTC. The V gene is TRBV6-5, the J gene TRBJ2-5; D is unresolved. V dropped 8 bases and J dropped 5 bases, with 9 bases sitting between them. Germline CDR1 is MNHEY and CDR2 is SVGAGI. This CDR3 is 11 amino acids long.